Listed here are 3 T cell receptor beta chains from one sample, sequenced in a study of blood T cell repertoires in COVID-19. Repertoires were generated with immunoSEQ multiplex PCR, while TCRdb's copy carries only in-frame clones and drops some. The sample shows about 50,000 clones, 85% to 95% of them seen only once. The sample taken for sequencing was peripheral blood. These receptors were obtained from a woman aged 80 or over with acute or convalescent COVID-19.

This clone was observed once. The chain has TRBV21-1 and TRBJ2-6; the tabulated D call, TRBD2, remains unverified against the DNA. TRBV21-1 is a documented pseudogene. The CDR3 runs to 17 residues. CDR3 DNA: TGTGCCAGCAGCAAAGCGCGTGGAGAACCCGGGGCCAACGTCCTGACTTTC. It encodes CASSKARGEPGANVLTF.

V gene TRBV11-2 combines with J gene TRBJ2-1; possible D gene TRBD2, 6 bases. The CDR3 consists of 14 residues. Per germline, CDR1 SGHAT and CDR2 FQNNGV. Trimming cost V 7 bases and J 2 bases, with 12 bases left between them. In DNA form, the CDR3 reads TGTGCCAGCAACCCGGGAGCTGCCTACAATGAGCAGTTCTTC. Translated: CASNPGAAYNEQFF.

The rearrangement joins TRBV4-1 to TRBJ2-7; 9 bases are a match to TRBD2. This CDR3 is built from 16 residues. J lost 4 bases, V lost 3 bases, and 10 bases had no gene match. Germline V CDR1 and CDR2: MGHRA, YSYEKL. The CDR3 DNA reads as TGCGCCAGCAGCCACCGGGCTAGCGGGATGGGGTACGAGCAGTACTTC. Its translation is CASSHRASGMGYEQYF.